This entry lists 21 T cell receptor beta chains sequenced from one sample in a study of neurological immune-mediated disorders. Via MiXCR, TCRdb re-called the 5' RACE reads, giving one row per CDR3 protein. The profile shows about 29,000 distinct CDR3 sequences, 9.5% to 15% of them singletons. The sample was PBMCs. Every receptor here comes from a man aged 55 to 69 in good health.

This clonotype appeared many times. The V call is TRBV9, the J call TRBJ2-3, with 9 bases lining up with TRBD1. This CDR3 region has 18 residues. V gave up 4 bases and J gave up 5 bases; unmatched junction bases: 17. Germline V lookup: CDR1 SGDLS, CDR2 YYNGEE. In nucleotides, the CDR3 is TGTGCCAGCAGCCATAGTACTCACCGGGACAGGGTACTAGATACGCAGTATTTT. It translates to CASSHSTHRDRVLDTQYF.

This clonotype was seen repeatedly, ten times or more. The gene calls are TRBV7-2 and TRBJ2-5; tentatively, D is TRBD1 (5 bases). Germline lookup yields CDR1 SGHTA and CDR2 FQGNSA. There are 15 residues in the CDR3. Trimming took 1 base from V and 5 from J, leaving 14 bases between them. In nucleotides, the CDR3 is TGTGCCAGCAGCTTAGTGTCAGGATCAGGGGAGACCCAGTACTTC. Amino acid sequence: CASSLVSGSGETQYF.

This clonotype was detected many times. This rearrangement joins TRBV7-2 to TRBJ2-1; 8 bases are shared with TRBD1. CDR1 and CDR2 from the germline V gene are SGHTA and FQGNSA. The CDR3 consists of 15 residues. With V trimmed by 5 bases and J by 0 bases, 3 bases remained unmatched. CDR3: CASSPDRASYNEQFF. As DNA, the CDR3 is TGTGCCAGCAGCCCGGACAGGGCCTCCTACAATGAGCAGTTCTTC.

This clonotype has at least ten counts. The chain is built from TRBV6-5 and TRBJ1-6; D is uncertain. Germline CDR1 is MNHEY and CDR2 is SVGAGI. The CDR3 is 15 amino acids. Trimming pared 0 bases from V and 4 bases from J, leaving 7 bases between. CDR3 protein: CASSYSGGYNSPLHF. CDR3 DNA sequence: TGTGCCAGCAGTTACTCGGGCGGGTATAATTCACCCCTCCACTTT.

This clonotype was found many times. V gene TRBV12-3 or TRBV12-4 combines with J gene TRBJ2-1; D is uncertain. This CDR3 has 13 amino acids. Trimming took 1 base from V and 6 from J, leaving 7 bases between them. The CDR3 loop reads CASSLGPLNEQFF. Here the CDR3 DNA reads TGTGCCAGCAGTTTAGGGCCGCTCAATGAGCAGTTCTTC.

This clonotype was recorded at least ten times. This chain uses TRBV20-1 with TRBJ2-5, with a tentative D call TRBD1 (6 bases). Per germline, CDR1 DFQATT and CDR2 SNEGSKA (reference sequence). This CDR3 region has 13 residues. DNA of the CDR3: TGCAGCGCATCAGGGGCCAGGCAAGAGACCCAGTACTTC. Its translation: CSASGARQETQYF.

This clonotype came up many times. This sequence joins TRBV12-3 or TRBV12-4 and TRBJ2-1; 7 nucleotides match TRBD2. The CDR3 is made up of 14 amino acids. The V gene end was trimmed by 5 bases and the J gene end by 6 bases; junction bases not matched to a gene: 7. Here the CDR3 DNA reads TGTGCCAGCAGTCATAGCGGGCGGACCAATGAGCAGTTCTTC. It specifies CASSHSGRTNEQFF.

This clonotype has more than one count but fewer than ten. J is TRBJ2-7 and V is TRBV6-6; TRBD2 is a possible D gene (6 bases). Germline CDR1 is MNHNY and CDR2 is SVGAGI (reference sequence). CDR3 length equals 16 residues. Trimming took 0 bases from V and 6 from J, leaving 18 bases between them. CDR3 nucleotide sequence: TGTGCCAGCAGTTACTCAGACAGTTGGTGGAGGGGCGAGCAGTACTTC. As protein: CASSYSDSWWRGEQYF.

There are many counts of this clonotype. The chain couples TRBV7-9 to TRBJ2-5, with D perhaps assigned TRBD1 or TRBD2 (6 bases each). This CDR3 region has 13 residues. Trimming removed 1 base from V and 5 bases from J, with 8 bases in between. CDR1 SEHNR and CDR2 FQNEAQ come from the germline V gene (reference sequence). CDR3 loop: CASSLEGGETQYF. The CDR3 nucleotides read TGTGCCAGCAGCTTAGAAGGGGGGGAGACCCAGTACTTC.

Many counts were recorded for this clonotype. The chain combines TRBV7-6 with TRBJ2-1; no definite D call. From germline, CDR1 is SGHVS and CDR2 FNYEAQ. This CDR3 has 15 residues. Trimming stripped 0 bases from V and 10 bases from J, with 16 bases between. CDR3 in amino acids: CASSLAAVGPGEQFF. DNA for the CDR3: TGTGCCAGCAGCTTAGCGGCAGTAGGGCCCGGCGAGCAGTTCTTC.

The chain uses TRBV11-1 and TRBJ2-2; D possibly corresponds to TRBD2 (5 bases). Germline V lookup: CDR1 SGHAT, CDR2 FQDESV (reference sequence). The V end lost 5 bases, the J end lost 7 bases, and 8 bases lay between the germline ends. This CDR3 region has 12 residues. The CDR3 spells CASSEAVGELFF. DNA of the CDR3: TGTGCCAGCAGCGAAGCGGTCGGGGAGCTGTTTTTT.

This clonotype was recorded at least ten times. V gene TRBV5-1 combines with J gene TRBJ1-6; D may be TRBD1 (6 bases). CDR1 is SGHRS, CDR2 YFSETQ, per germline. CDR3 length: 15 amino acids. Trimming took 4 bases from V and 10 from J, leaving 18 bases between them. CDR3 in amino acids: CASSPEGGVRSPLHF. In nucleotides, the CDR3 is TGCGCCAGCAGCCCGGAGGGGGGGGTACGATCACCCCTCCACTTT.

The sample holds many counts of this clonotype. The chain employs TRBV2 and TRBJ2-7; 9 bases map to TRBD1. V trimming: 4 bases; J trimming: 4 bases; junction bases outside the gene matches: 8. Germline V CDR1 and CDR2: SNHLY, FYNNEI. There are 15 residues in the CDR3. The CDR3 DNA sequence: TGTGCCAGCAGTGGAGGGACAGGGTTCGCGTACGAGCAGTACTTC. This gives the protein CASSGGTGFAYEQYF.

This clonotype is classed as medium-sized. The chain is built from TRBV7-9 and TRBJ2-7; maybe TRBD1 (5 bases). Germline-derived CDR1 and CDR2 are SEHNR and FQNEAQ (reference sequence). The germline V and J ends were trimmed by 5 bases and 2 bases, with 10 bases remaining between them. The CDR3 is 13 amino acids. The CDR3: CASSADRTYEQYF. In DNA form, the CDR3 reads TGTGCCAGCAGCGCCGACAGAACCTACGAGCAGTACTTC. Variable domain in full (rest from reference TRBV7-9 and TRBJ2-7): DTGVSQNPRHKITKRGQNVTFRCDPISEHNRLYWYRQTLGQGPEFLTYFQNEAQLEKSRLLSDRFSAERPKGSFSTLEIQRTEQGDSAMYLCASSADRTYEQYFGPGTRLTVT.

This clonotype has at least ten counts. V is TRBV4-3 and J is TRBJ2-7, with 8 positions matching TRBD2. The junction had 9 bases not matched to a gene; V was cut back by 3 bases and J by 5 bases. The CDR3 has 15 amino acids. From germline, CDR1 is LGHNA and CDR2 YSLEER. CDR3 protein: CASSQQLAEYNEQYF. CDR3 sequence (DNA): TGCGCCAGCAGCCAGCAACTAGCGGAGTATAACGAGCAGTACTTC.

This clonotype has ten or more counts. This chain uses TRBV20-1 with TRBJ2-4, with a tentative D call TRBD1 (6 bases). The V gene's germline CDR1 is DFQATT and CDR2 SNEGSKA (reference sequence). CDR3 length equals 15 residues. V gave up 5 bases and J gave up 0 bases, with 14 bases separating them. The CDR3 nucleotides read TGCAGTGCTGACCTTGGACAGCTAGCCAAAAACATTCAGTACTTC. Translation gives CSADLGQLAKNIQYF.

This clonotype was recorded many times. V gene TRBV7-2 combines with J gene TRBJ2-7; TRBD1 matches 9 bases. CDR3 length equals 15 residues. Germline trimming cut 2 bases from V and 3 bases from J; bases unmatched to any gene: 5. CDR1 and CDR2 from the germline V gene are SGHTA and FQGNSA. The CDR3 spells CASSLQGGQGYEQYF. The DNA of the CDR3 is TGTGCCAGCAGCTTACAGGGGGGACAGGGCTACGAGCAGTACTTC.

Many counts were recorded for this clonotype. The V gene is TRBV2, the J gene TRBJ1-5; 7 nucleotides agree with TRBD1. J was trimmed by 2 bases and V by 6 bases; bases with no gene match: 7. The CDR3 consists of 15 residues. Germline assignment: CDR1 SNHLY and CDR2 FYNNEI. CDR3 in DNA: TGTGCCAGCAGCGATGACAGGGAGCGCAATCAGCCCCAGCATTTT. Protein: CASSDDRERNQPQHF.

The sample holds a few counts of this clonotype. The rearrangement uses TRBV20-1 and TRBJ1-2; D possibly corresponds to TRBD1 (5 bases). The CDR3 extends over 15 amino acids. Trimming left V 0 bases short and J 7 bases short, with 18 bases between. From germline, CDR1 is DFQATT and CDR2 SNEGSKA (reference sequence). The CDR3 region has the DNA TGCAGTGCTAGAGACGCGGGAGGGACGGGAAGTGGCTACACCTTC. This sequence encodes CSARDAGGTGSGYTF.

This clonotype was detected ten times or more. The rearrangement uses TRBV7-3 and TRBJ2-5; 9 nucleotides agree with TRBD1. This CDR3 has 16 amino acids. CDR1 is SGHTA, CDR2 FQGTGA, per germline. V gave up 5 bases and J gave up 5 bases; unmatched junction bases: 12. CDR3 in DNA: TGTGCCAGCAGCACAAGTGGGAGGACAGGGGTGGAGACCCAGTACTTC. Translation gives CASSTSGRTGVETQYF.

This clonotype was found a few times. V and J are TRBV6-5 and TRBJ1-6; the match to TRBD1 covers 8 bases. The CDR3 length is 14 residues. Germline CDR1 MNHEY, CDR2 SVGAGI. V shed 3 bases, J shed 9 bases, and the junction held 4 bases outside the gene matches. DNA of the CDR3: TGTGCCAGCAGTTATCCACAGGGGGGTTCACCCCTCCACTTT. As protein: CASSYPQGGSPLHF.